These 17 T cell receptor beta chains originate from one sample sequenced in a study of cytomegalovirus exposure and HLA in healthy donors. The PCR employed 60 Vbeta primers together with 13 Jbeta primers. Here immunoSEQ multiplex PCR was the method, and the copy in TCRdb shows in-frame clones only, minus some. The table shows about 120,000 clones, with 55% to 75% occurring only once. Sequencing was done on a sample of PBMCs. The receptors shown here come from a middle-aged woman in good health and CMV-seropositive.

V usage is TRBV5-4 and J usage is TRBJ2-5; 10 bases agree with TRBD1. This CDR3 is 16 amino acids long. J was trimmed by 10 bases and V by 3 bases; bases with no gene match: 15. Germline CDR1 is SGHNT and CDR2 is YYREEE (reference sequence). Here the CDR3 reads CASSSGRDRGPRGQYF. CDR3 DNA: TGTGCCAGCAGCTCAGGCCGGGACAGGGGCCCTCGGGGCCAGTACTTC.

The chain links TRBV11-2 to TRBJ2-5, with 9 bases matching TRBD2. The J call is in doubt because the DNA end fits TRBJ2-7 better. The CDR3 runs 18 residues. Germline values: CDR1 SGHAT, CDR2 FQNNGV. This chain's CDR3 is CASSIRVAGVTSPYEQYF. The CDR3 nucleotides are TGTGCCAGCAGCATCCGGGTAGCGGGGGTAACCTCACCCTACGAGCAGTACTTC.

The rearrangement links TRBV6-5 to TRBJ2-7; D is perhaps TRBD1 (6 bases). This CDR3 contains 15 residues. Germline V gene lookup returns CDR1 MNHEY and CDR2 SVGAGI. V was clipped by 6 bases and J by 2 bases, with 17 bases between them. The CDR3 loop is CASRRGQIEPYEQYF. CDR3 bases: TGTGCCAGCAGAAGAGGACAGATCGAACCCTACGAGCAGTACTTC.

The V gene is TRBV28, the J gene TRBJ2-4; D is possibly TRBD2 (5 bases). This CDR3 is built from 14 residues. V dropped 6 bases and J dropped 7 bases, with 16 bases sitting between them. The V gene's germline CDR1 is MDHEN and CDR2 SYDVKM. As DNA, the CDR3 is TGTGCCAGCAGGGTAGGACCGGGGTTGAACATTCAGTACTTC. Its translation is CASRVGPGLNIQYF.

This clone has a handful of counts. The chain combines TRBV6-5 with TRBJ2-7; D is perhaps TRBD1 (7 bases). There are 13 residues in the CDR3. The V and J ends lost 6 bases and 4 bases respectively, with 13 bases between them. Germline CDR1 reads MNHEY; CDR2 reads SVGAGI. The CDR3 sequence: CASSRSGGYEQYF. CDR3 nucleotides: TGTGCCAGCAGCCGCTCAGGGGGGTACGAGCAGTACTTC.

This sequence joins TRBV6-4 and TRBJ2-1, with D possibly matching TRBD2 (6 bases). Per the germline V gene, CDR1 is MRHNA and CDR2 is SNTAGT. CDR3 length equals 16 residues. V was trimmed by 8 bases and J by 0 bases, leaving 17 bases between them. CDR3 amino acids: CASSEEGWSSYNEQFF. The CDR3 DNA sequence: TGTGCCAGCTCTGAGGAGGGGTGGAGCTCCTACAATGAGCAGTTCTTC.

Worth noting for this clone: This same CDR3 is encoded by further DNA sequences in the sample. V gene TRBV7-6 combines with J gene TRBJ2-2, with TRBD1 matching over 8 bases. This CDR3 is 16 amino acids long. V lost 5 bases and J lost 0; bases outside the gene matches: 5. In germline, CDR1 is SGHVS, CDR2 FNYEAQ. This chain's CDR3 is CASSPRTGTNTGELFF. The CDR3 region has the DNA TGTGCCAGCAGCCCGAGGACAGGGACGAACACCGGGGAGCTGTTTTTT.

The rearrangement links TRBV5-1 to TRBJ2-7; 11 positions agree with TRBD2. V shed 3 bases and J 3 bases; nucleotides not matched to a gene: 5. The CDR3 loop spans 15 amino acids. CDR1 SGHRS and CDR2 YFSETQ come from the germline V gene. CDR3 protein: CASSSRTSGFYEQYF. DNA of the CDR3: TGCGCCAGCAGCTCCCGGACTAGCGGGTTCTACGAGCAGTACTTC.

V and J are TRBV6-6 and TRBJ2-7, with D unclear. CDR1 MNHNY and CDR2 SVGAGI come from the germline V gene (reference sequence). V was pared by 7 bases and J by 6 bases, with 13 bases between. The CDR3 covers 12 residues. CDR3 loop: CASTDTASEQYF. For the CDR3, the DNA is TGTGCCAGCACCGACACCGCCTCCGAGCAGTACTTC.

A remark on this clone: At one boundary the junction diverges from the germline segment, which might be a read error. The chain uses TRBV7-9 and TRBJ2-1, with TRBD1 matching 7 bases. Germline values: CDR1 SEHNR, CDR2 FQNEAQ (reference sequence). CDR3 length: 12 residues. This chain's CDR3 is CSSRPDRAGFFF. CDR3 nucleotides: TGTTCCAGCAGACCTGACAGGGCCGGTTTCTTCTTC.

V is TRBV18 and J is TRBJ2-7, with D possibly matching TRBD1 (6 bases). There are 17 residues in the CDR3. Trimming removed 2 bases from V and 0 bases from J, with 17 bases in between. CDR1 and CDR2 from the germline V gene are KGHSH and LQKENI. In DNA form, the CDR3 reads TGTGCCAGCTCACCAGGTTCTAACAGGGCCTTCTCCTACGAGCAGTACTTC. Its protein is CASSPGSNRAFSYEQYF.

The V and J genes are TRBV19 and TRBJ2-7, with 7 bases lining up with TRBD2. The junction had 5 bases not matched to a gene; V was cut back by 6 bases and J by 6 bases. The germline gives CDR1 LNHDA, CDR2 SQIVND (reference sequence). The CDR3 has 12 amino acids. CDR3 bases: TGTGCCAGTAGCCACTGGGGGGGCGAGCAGTACTTC. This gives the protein CASSHWGGEQYF.

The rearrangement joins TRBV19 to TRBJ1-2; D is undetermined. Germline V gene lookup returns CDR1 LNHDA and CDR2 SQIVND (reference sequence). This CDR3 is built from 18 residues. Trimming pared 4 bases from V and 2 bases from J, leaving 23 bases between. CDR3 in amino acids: CASSSHQPGIGRNYGYTF. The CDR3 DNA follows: TGTGCCAGTAGTAGCCACCAACCGGGGATCGGCCGCAACTATGGCTACACCTTC.

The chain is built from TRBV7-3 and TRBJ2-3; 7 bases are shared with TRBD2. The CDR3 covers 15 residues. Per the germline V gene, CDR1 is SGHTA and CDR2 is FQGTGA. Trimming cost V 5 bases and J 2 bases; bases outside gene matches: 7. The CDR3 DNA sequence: TGTGCCAGCAGCGGACTCCTAGCGGACACAGATACGCAGTATTTT. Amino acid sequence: CASSGLLADTDTQYF.

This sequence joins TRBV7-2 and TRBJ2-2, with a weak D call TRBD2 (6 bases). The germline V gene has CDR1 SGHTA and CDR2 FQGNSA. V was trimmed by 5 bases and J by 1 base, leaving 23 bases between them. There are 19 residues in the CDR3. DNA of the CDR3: TGTGCCAGCAGCCTCCAACCCTTCCGACTAGTGCAGAACACCGGGGAGCTGTTTTTT. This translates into CASSLQPFRLVQNTGELFF.

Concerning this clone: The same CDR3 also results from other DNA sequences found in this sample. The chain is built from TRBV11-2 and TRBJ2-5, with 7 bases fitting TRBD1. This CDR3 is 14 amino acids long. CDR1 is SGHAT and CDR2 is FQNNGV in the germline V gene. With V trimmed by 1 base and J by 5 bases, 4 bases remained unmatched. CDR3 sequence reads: CASSLVGGGETQYF. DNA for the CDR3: TGTGCCAGCAGCTTAGTAGGGGGCGGCGAGACCCAGTACTTC.

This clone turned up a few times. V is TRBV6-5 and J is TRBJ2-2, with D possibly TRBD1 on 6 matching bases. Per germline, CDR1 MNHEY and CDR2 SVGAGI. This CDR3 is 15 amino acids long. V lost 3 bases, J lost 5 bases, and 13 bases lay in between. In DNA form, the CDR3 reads TGTGCCAGCAGTTATTTGGGGGCGCGGACCGGGGAGCTGTTTTTT. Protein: CASSYLGARTGELFF.